One sample yielded the 27 T cell receptor beta chains listed below, sequenced in a study of T cells in narcolepsy. Measured with immunoSEQ multiplex PCR; TCRdb has only the in-frame clones, and not every one. The sample contains tens of thousands of clones, around 83% of which appear only once. The material sequenced was memory (CD45RA-) CD4+ T cells from blood. These receptors were taken from a human donor in good health.

The chain links TRBV7-3 to TRBJ2-2; a weak D match, TRBD1 (5 bases). Germline V CDR1 and CDR2: SGHTA, FQGTGA. Trimming took off 6 bases at V and 4 bases at J, with 9 bases between the two ends. This CDR3 spans 13 amino acids. CDR3 DNA sequence: TGTGCCAGCAGAGAACAGGTCACCGGGGAGCTGTTTTTT. Encoded protein: CASREQVTGELFF.

The rearrangement links TRBV5-6 to TRBJ2-3, with D unclear. The CDR3 length is 13 residues. The V and J ends lost 1 base and 0 bases respectively, with 3 bases between them. Germline V CDR1 and CDR2: SGHDT, YYEEEE. This CDR3 is CASSLSSTDTQYF. CDR3 sequence (DNA): TGTGCCAGCAGCTTGTCAAGCACAGATACGCAGTATTTT.

The table lists this clone with a count of one. V and J are TRBV4-2 and TRBJ1-5; perhaps TRBD1 as D (5 bases). Trimming shortened V by 0 bases and J by 5 bases, and 17 bases separated the two germline ends. Per germline, CDR1 LGHNA and CDR2 YNFKEQ. This CDR3 is built from 17 residues. The CDR3 loop reads CASSQDLRGDVHQPQHF. CDR3 DNA sequence: TGTGCCAGCAGCCAAGACTTGAGAGGGGATGTCCATCAGCCCCAGCATTTT.

This sequence joins TRBV7-9 and TRBJ2-4, with D perhaps TRBD1 (5 bases). Germline-derived CDR1 and CDR2 are SEHNR and FQNEAQ (reference sequence). This CDR3 has 15 residues. V was pared by 10 bases and J by 0 bases, with 16 bases between. The CDR3 sequence: CATYPLQGAKNIQYF. For the CDR3, the DNA is TGTGCCACTTACCCTCTGCAGGGAGCCAAAAACATTCAGTACTTC.

The genes are TRBV6-5 and TRBJ1-2; a weak D match, TRBD1 (5 bases). Trimming shortened V by 5 bases and J by 2 bases, and 12 bases separated the two germline ends. Germline V gene lookup returns CDR1 MNHEY and CDR2 SVGAGI. The CDR3 consists of 14 residues. The chain's CDR3 is CASSDSTRNYGYTF. The CDR3 region has the DNA TGTGCCAGCAGTGACAGCACTAGGAACTATGGCTACACCTTC.

There are a few counts of this clone. The J gene is TRBJ2-1, the V gene TRBV6-1; D may be TRBD2 (5 bases). Trimming removed 7 bases from V and 7 bases from J, with 17 bases in between. Per the germline V gene, CDR1 is MNHNS and CDR2 is SASEGT. This CDR3 region has 14 residues. Here the CDR3 reads CASNREALRNEQFF. CDR3 bases: TGTGCCAGCAACCGGGAAGCGTTGAGAAATGAGCAGTTCTTC.

This clone occurred once. In DNA form, the CDR3 reads TGTGCCAGCAGTAAATTACAGGGACTTTCGAGCGGCTACACCTTC. This sequence encodes CASSKLQGLSSGYTF. The V call is TRBV6-6, the J call TRBJ1-2; tentatively, D is TRBD1 (6 bases). In germline, CDR1 is MNHNY, CDR2 SVGAGI (reference sequence). CDR3 length: 15 amino acids. Trimming removed 5 bases at V and 8 bases at J, with 21 bases between.

The chain joins TRBV5-4 to TRBJ1-5; D remains ambiguous. Germline V gene lookup returns CDR1 SGHNT and CDR2 YYREEE (reference sequence). The CDR3 spans 14 residues. V gave up 2 bases and J gave up 0 bases, with 6 bases separating them. The CDR3 DNA is TGTGCCAGCAGCTTCAGATATAGCAATCAGCCCCAGCATTTT. This sequence encodes CASSFRYSNQPQHF.

The V and J genes are TRBV6-6 and TRBJ2-7; D perhaps matches TRBD2 (6 bases). CDR3 size: 13 residues. V was trimmed by 2 bases and J by 6 bases, leaving 11 bases between them. Germline V gene data show CDR1 as MNHNY and CDR2 as SVGAGI (reference sequence). The CDR3 spells CASSYVEGTEQYF. The CDR3 DNA is TGTGCCAGCAGTTACGTGGAGGGTACCGAGCAGTACTTC.

The chain is built from TRBV7-9 and TRBJ1-2; D is uncertain. The CDR3 covers 14 residues. Germline V CDR1 and CDR2: SEHNR, FQNEAQ (reference sequence). Trimming removed 5 bases at V and 9 bases at J, with 19 bases between. The CDR3 protein is CASSNMASPQSYTF. The CDR3 DNA follows: TGTGCCAGCAGCAATATGGCGTCGCCGCAGAGCTACACCTTC.

This clone turned up a few times. The V and J genes are TRBV6-5 and TRBJ2-7, with unresolved D. CDR3 length equals 13 residues. Deletions cut 4 bases from V and 7 bases from J, with 14 bases between. Germline V gene lookup returns CDR1 MNHEY and CDR2 SVGAGI. The CDR3 nucleotides read TGTGCCAGCAGTTCCGGAGTAGGTTTGGAGCAGTACTTC. It yields the protein CASSSGVGLEQYF.

This clone was found once. The chain joins TRBV5-4 to TRBJ2-7; D is unresolved. V gave up 0 bases and J gave up 0 bases, with 10 bases separating them. This CDR3 is built from 15 residues. CDR1 is SGHNT and CDR2 is YYREEE in the germline V gene (reference sequence). The CDR3 DNA sequence: TGTGCCAGCAGCTTGGCGGGCGTACTCTCCTACGAGCAGTACTTC. Its protein product is CASSLAGVLSYEQYF.

The V and J genes are TRBV5-1 and TRBJ2-7; 10 bases line up with TRBD1. V gave up 0 bases and J gave up 3 bases; unmatched junction bases: 6. This CDR3 region has 16 residues. Germline CDR1 reads SGHRS; CDR2 reads YFSETQ. The CDR3 loop is CASSLVGQGSGYEQYF. CDR3 in DNA: TGCGCCAGCAGCTTGGTGGGACAGGGGTCGGGCTACGAGCAGTACTTC.

The chain recombines TRBV9 with TRBJ1-1; D not certain. Germline values: CDR1 SGDLS, CDR2 YYNGEE. Between the trimmed V and J ends, which lost 0 bases and 1 base, there was a span of 13 bases. CDR3 length: 16 amino acids. CDR3 coding DNA: TGTGCCAGCAGCGTAGATGGACGGAATGGGAACACTGAAGCTTTCTTT. This translates into CASSVDGRNGNTEAFF.

This sequence joins TRBV6-6 and TRBJ1-1, with D possibly matching TRBD1 (5 bases). Germline CDR1 is MNHNY and CDR2 is SVGAGI (reference sequence). CDR3 length: 13 residues. Between the trimmed V and J ends, which lost 6 bases and 3 bases, there was a span of 11 bases. The CDR3 DNA is TGTGCCAGCAGCTGGGTAGGGGACACTGAAGCTTTCTTT. Residues: CASSWVGDTEAFF.

The rearrangement uses TRBV5-4 and TRBJ2-7, with D possibly TRBD1 on 6 matching bases. CDR3 length: 14 residues. Looked up from germline, CDR1 is SGHNT and CDR2 is YYREEE (reference sequence). Trimming shortened V by 4 bases and J by 5 bases, and 16 bases separated the two germline ends. CDR3 nucleotide sequence: TGTGCCAGCAGCGGGACAAGGGCCAAGGACGAGCAGTACTTC. It specifies CASSGTRAKDEQYF. Using reference TRBV5-4 and TRBJ2-7 for the parts outside the CDR3, the full variable domain is ETGVTQSPTHLIKTRGQQVTLRCSSQSGHNTVSWYQQALGQGPQFIFQYYREEENGRGNFPPRFSGLQFPNYSSELNVNALELDDSALYLCASSGTRAKDEQYFGPGTRLTVT.

The rearrangement joins TRBV6-5 to TRBJ1-1; the match to TRBD1 covers 7 bases. CDR1 MNHEY and CDR2 SVGAGI come from the germline V gene. The CDR3 totals 12 residues. After removal of 7 bases from V and 7 bases from J, the junction contained 6 bases not matched to a gene. In DNA, the CDR3 is TGTGCCAGCATCTTCAGGGGGGGTGAAGCTTTCTTT. Its translation is CASIFRGGEAFF.

The V and J genes are TRBV6-5 and TRBJ1-1, with D possibly TRBD1 on 5 matching bases. V was cut by 8 bases and J by 1 base, with 11 bases left in between. Germline V gene lookup returns CDR1 MNHEY and CDR2 SVGAGI. The CDR3 has 13 residues. CDR3: CASAPQGNTEAFF. The CDR3, as DNA: TGTGCCAGCGCACCCCAGGGGAACACTGAAGCTTTCTTT.

The chain combines TRBV7-6 with TRBJ1-2, with D unclear. Trimming left V 1 base short and J 2 bases short, with 5 bases between. There are 13 residues in the CDR3. The germline V gene encodes CDR1 SGHVS and CDR2 FNYEAQ. Here the CDR3 reads CASSLDSNYGYTF. Written as DNA, the CDR3 is TGTGCCAGCAGCTTAGACAGCAACTATGGCTACACCTTC.

In its sample, this clone was seen a few times. The gene calls are TRBV6-5 and TRBJ1-5; 9 bases agree with TRBD1. The CDR3 is made up of 15 amino acids. J gave up 6 bases and V 6 bases, and 9 bases lay outside the gene matches. Germline assignment: CDR1 MNHEY and CDR2 SVGAGI. The CDR3 sequence: CASRNTGGVAQPQHF. The CDR3, as DNA: TGTGCCAGCAGAAATACAGGGGGCGTAGCTCAGCCCCAGCATTTT.

Only one count was recorded for this clone. V usage is TRBV19 and J usage is TRBJ2-2; TRBD1 matches 8 bases. Looked up from germline, CDR1 is LNHDA and CDR2 is SQIVND (reference sequence). This CDR3 is 16 amino acids long. With 6 bases clipped from V and 5 bases from J, the junction kept 11 bases outside the gene matches. This chain's CDR3 is CASSPAGGRGTGELFF. Here the CDR3 DNA reads TGTGCCAGTAGCCCCGCAGGGGGCCGAGGAACCGGGGAGCTGTTTTTT.

The chain combines TRBV11-2 with TRBJ2-7; TRBD2 might be the D (6 bases). The CDR3 runs 13 residues. V was clipped by 1 base and J by 6 bases, with 10 bases between them. CDR1 is SGHAT, CDR2 FQNNGV, per germline. The CDR3 coding sequence is TGTGCCAGCAGCTTAGGGGGGGTCCCCGAGCAGTACTTC. Translated: CASSLGGVPEQYF.

The V and J genes are TRBV7-2 and TRBJ1-1; possibly TRBD1 for D (6 bases). The germline gives CDR1 SGHTA, CDR2 FQGNSA. CDR3 length: 13 amino acids. V dropped 5 bases and J dropped 8 bases, with 15 bases sitting between them. CDR3 sequence reads: CASSAYRDSEAFF. CDR3 sequence (DNA): TGTGCCAGCAGCGCCTACAGGGATTCGGAAGCTTTCTTT.

The V and J genes are TRBV30 and TRBJ1-3; D not certain. Trimming took 0 bases from V and 3 from J, leaving 12 bases between them. Germline V lookup: CDR1 GTSNPN, CDR2 SVGIG (reference sequence). The CDR3 loop spans 15 amino acids. Here the CDR3 DNA reads TGTGCCTGGAGTGTATATGCTGGTTATGGAAACACCATATATTTT. Protein sequence: CAWSVYAGYGNTIYF.

This chain joins TRBV4-2 and TRBJ1-4; D not certain. Germline values: CDR1 LGHNA, CDR2 YNFKEQ. The CDR3 is 14 amino acids. Deletions cut 2 bases from V and 7 bases from J, with 11 bases between. CDR3 amino acids: CASSQNAQSEKLFF. DNA of the CDR3: TGTGCCAGCAGCCAAAACGCCCAGAGTGAAAAACTGTTTTTT.

This clone was seen a single time. This chain links TRBV6-1 with TRBJ1-5, with D tentatively TRBD1 (5 bases). The CDR3 runs 14 residues. Germline CDR1 reads MNHNS; CDR2 reads SASEGT. V lost 5 bases, J lost 7 bases, and 15 bases lay in between. CDR3 protein: CASSRQGFHQPQHF. The CDR3, as DNA: TGTGCCAGCAGTCGCCAGGGCTTTCACCAGCCCCAGCATTTT.

This sequence joins TRBV30 and TRBJ1-1, with TRBD1 matching over 9 bases. The trim removed 1 base at V and 4 bases at J, leaving 4 bases unmatched. This CDR3 is built from 14 residues. CDR1 GTSNPN and CDR2 SVGIG come from the germline V gene (reference sequence). In nucleotides, the CDR3 is TGTGCCTGGAGTGAGGGACAGGGAGCCACTGAAGCTTTCTTT. Protein sequence: CAWSEGQGATEAFF. Combining the CDR3 with reference TRBV30 and TRBJ1-1 gives the whole variable domain SQTIHQWPATLVQPVGSPLSLECTVEGTSNPNLYWYRQAAGRGLQLLFYSVGIGQISSEVPQNLSASRPQDRQFILSSKKLLLSDSGFYLCAWSEGQGATEAFFGQGTRLTVV.